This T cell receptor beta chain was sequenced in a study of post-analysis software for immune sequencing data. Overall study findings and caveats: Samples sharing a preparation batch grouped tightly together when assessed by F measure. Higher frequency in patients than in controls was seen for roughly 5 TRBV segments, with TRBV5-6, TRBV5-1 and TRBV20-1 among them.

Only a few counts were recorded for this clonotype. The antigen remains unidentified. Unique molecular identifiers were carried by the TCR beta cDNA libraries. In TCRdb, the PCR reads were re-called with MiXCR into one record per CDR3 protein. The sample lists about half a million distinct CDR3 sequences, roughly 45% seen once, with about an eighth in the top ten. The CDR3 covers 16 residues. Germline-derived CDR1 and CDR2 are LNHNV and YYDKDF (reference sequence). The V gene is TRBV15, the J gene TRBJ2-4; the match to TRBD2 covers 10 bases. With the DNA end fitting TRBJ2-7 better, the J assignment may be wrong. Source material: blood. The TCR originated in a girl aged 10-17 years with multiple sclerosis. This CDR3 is CATSSGAGGIYHEQYF. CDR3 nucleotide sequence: TGTGCCACCAGCAGTGGAGCGGGAGGGATCTACCACGAGCAGTACTTC.